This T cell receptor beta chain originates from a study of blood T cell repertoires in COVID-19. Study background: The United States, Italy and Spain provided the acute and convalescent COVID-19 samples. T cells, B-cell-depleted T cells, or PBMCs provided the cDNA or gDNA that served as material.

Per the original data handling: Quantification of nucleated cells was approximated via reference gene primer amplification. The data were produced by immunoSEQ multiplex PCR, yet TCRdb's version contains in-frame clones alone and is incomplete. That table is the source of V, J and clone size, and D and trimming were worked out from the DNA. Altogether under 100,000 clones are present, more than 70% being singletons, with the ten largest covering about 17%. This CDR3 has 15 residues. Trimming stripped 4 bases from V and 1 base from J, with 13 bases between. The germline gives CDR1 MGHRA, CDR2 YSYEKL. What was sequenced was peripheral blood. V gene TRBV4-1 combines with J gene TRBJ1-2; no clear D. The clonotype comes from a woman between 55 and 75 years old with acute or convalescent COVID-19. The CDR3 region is CASSPRTGVNYGYTF. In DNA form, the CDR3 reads TGCGCCAGCAGCCCACGGACGGGAGTTAACTATGGCTACACCTTC.